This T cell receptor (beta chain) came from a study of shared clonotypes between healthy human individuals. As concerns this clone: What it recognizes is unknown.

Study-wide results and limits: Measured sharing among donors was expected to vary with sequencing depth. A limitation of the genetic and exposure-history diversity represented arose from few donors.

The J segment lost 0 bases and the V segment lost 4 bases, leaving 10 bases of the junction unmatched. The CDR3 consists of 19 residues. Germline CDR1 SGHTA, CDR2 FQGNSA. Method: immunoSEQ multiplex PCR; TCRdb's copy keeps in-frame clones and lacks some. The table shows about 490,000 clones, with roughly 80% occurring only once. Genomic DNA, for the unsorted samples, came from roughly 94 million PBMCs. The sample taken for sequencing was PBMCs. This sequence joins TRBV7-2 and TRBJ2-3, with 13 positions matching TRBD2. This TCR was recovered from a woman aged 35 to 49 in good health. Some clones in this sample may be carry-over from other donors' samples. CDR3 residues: CASSSPPGLAGTSTDTQYF. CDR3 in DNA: TGTGCCAGCAGCTCACCTCCGGGACTAGCGGGAACTAGCACAGATACGCAGTATTTT.